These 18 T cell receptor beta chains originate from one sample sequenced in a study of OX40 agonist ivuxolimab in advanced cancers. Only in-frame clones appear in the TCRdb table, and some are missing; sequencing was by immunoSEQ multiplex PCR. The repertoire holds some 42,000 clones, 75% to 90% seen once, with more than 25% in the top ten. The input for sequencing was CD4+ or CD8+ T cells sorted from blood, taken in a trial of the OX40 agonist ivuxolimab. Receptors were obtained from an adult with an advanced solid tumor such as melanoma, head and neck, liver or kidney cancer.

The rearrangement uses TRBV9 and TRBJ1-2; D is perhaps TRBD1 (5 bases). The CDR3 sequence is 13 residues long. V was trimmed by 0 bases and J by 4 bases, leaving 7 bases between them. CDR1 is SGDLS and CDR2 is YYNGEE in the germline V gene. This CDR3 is CASSVEGSYGYTF. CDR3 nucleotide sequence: TGTGCCAGCAGCGTAGAGGGGAGCTATGGCTACACCTTC.

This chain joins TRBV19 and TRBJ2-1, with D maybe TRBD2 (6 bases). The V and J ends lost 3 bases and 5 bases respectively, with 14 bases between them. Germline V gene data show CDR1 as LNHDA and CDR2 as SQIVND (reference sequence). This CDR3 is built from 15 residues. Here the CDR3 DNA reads TGTGCCAGTAGTATCAGAGCGGGTGGGAACAATGAGCAGTTCTTC. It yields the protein CASSIRAGGNNEQFF.

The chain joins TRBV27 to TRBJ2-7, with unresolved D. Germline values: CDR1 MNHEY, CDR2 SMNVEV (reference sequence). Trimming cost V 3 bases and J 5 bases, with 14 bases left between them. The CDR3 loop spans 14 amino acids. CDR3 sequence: CASSFRPGSHEQYF. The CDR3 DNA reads TGTGCCAGCAGTTTTCGGCCGGGTTCCCACGAGCAGTACTTC.

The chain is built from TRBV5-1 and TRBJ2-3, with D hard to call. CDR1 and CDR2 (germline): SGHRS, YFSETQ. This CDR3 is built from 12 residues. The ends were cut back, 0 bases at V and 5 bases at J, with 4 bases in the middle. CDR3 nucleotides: TGCGCCAGCAGCTTGGCCGAAGATACGCAGTATTTT. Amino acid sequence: CASSLAEDTQYF.

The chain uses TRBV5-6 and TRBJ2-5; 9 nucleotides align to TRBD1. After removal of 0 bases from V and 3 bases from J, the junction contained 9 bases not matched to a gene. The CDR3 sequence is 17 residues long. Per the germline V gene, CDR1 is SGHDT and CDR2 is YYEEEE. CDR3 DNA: TGTGCCAGCAGCTTGGAGGGACAGGGCCTGAACAAAGAGACCCAGTACTTC. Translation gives CASSLEGQGLNKETQYF.

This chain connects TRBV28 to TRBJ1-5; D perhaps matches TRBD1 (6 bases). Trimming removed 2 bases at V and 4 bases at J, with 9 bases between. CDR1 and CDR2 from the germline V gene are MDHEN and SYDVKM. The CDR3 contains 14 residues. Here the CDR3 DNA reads TGTGCCAGCAGTTTAGGTCAGGGGAATCAGCCCCAGCATTTT. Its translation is CASSLGQGNQPQHF.

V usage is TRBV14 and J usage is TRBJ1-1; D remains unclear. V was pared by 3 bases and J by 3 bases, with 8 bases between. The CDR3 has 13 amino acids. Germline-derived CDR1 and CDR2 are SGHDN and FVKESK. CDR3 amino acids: CASSQGLDTEAFF. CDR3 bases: TGTGCCAGCAGCCAGGGTTTGGACACTGAAGCTTTCTTT.

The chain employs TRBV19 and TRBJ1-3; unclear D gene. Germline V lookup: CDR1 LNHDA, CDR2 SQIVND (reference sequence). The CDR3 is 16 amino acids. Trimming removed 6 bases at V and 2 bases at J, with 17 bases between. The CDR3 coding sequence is TGTGCCAGTAGAGGTCCGAGACAACGGGCTGGAAACACCATATATTTT. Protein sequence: CASRGPRQRAGNTIYF.

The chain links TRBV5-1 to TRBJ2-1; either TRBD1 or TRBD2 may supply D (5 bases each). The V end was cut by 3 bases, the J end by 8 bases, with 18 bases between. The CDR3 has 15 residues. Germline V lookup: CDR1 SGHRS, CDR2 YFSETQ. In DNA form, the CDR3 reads TGCGCCAGCAGCTGGGACCGAGCCCAAGGCTATGAGCAGTTCTTC. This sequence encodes CASSWDRAQGYEQFF.

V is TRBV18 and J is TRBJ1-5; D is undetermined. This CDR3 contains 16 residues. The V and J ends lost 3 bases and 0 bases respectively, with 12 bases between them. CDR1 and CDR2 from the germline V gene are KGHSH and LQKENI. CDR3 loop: CASSPGSQISNQPQHF. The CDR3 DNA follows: TGTGCCAGCTCACCCGGGTCACAGATTAGCAATCAGCCCCAGCATTTT.

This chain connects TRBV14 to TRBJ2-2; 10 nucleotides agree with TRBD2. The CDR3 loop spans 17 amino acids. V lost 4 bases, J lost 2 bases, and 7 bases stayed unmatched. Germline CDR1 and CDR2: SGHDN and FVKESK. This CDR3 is CASSPLPSGSNTGELFF. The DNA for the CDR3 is TGTGCCAGCAGCCCCCTACCTAGCGGGAGTAACACCGGGGAGCTGTTTTTT.

The DNA for the CDR3 is TGTGCCAGCCAATTGCAGGGGAACTATGGCTACACCTTC. Its translation is CASQLQGNYGYTF. The chain uses TRBV19 and TRBJ1-2; D is perhaps TRBD1 (6 bases). V shed 9 bases and J shed 2 bases, with 13 bases lying between them. Germline-derived CDR1 and CDR2 are LNHDA and SQIVND (reference sequence). CDR3 length: 13 amino acids.

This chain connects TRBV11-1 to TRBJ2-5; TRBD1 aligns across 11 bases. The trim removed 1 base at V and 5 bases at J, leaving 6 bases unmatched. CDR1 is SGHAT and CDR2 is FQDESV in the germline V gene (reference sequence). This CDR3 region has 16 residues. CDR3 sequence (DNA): TGTGCCAGCAGCTTAGTAGGACAGGGGGCGCGGGAGACCCAGTACTTC. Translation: CASSLVGQGARETQYF.

The CDR3 DNA sequence: TGTGCCACCAATGACAGGGGAGAACGGCAGCCCCAGCATTTT. Amino acids: CATNDRGERQPQHF. The gene calls are TRBV19 and TRBJ1-5, with 8 bases aligning to TRBD1. Germline V CDR1 and CDR2: LNHDA, SQIVND (reference sequence). This CDR3 has 14 residues. The V gene end was trimmed by 10 bases and the J gene end by 7 bases; junction bases not matched to a gene: 12.

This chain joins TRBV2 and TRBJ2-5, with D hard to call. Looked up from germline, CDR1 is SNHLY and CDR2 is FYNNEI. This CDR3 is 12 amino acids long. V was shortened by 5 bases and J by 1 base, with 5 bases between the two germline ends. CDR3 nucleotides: TGTGCCAGCAGTACGACCCAAGAGACCCAGTACTTC. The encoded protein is CASSTTQETQYF.

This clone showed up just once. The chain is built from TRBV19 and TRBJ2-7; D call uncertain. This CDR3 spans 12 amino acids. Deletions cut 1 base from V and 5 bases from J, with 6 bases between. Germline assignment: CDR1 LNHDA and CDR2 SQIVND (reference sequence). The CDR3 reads CASSIGSHEQYF. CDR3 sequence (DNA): TGTGCCAGTAGTATAGGGTCACACGAGCAGTACTTC.

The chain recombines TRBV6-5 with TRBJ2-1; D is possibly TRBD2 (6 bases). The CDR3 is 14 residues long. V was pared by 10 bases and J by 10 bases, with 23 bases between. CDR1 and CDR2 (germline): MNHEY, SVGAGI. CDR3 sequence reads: CATQKQRASEEQFF. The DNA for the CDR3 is TGTGCCACCCAAAAGCAGCGGGCTTCGGAGGAGCAGTTCTTC.

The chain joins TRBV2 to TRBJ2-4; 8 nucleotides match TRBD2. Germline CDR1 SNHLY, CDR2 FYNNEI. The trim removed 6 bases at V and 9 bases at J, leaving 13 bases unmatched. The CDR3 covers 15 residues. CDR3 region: CASRGGSGNEPIQYF. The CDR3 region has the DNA TGTGCCAGCAGGGGTGGTAGCGGGAACGAACCCATTCAGTACTTC.